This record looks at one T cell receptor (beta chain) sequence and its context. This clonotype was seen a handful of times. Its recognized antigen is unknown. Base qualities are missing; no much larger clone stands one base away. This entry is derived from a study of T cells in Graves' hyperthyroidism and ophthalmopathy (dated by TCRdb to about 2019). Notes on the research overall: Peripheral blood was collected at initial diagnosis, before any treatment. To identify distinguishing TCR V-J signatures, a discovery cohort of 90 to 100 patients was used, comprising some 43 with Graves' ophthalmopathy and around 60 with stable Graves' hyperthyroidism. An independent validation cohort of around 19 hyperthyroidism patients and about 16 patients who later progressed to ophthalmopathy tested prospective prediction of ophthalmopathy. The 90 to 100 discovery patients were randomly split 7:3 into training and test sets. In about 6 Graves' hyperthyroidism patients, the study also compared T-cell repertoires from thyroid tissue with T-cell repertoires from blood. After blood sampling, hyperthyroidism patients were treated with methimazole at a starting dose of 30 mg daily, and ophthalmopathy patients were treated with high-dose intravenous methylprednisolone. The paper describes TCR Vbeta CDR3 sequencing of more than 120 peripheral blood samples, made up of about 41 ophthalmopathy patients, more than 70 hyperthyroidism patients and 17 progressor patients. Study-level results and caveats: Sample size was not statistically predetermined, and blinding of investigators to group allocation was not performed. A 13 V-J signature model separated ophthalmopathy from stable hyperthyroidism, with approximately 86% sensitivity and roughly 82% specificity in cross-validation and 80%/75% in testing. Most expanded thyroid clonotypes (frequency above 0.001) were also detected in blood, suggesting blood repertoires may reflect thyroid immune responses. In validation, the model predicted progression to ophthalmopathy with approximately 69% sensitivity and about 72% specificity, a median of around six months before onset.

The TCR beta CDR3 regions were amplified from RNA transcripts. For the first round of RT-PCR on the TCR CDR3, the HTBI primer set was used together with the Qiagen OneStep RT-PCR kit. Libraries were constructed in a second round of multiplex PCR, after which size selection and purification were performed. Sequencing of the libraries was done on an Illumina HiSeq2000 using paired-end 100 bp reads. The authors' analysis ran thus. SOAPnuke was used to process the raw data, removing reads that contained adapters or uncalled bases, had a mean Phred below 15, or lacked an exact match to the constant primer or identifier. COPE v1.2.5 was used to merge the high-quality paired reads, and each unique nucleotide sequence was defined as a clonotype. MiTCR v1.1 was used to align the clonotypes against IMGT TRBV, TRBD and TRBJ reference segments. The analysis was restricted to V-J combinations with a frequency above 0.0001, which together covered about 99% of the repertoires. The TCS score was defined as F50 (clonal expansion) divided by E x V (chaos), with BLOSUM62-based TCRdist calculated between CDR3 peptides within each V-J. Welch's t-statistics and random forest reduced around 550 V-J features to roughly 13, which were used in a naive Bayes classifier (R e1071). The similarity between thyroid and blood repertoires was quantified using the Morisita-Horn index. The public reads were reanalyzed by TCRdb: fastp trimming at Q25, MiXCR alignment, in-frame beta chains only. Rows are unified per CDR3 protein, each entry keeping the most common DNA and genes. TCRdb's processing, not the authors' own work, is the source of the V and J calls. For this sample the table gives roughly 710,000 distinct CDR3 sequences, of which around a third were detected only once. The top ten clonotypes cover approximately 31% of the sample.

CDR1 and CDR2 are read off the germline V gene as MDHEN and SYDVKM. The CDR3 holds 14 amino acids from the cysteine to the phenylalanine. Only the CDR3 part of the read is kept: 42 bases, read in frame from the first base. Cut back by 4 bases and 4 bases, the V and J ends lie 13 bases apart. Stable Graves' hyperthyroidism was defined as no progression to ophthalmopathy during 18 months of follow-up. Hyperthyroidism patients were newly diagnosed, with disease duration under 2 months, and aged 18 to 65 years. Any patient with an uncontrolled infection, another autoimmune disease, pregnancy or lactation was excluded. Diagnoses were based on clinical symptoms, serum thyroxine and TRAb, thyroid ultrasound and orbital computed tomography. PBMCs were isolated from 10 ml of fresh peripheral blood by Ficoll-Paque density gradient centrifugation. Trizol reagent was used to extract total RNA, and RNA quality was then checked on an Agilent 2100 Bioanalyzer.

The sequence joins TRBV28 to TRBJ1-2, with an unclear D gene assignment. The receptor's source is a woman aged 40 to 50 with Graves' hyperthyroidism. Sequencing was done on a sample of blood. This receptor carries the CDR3 CASSYSIGVYGYTF. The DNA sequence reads TGTGCCAGCAGTTACTCGATAGGCGTCTATGGCTACACCTTC.